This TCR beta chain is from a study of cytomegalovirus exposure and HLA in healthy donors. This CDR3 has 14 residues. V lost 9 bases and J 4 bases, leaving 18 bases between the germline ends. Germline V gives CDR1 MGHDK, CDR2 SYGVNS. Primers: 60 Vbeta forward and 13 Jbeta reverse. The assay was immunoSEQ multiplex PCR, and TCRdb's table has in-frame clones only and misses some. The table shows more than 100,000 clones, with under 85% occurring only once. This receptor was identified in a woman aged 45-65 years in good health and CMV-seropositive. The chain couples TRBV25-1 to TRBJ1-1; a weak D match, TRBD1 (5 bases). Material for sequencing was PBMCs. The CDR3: CASRGREGPTEAFF. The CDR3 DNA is TGTGCCAGTCGGGGCCGGGAGGGGCCCACTGAAGCTTTCTTT.